Following are 6 T cell receptor beta chains from one sample sequenced in a study of vaccination and CD4 T cells after COVID-19. Indicated treatment: roughly 10-day PBMC culture with coronavirus spike peptide pools or control peptides (ViraFEST assay). The antigens of these receptors remain unknown. An Oncomine TCR Beta short-read assay was used to sequence the DNA from cultured CD4+ T cells. TCRdb re-analysed the PCR reads in MiXCR, keeping a single row per CDR3 protein. This sample has 3,000 to 4,000 distinct CDR3 sequences, with roughly 44% found just once. Sequencing was done on a sample of CD4+ T cells from blood, cultured in vitro. All receptors come from a human donor who had recovered from COVID-19.

This clonotype is large. This sequence joins TRBV20-1 and TRBJ1-1, with D possibly matching TRBD1 (5 bases). This CDR3 contains 14 residues. With 3 bases removed from V and 4 bases from J, the gap between germline ends came to 15 bases. Germline V gene data show CDR1 as DFQATT and CDR2 as SNEGSKA (reference sequence). As DNA, the CDR3 is TGCAGTGCTAGTATTCCAGGGTGGGGCACTGAAGCTTTCTTT. Amino acid sequence: CSASIPGWGTEAFF.

This rearrangement joins TRBV7-8 to TRBJ2-2; 8 bases line up with TRBD2. The CDR3 totals 13 residues. The germline V gene encodes CDR1 SGHVS and CDR2 FQNEAQ. Trimming took 5 bases from V and 6 from J; bases not matched to a gene: 2. CDR3 amino acids: CASSPGLAGELFF. The CDR3, as DNA: TGTGCCAGCAGCCCGGGACTAGCCGGGGAGCTGTTTTTT. Looking up the rest from reference TRBV7-8 and TRBJ2-2 gives the full variable domain: GAGVSQSPRYKVAKRGQDVALRCDPISGHVSLFWYQQALGQGPEFLTYFQNEAQLDKSGLPSDRFFAERPEGSVSTLKIQRTQQEDSAVYLCASSPGLAGELFFGEGSRLTVL.

V gene TRBV7-3 combines with J gene TRBJ2-7; D not resolved. Per germline, CDR1 SGHTA and CDR2 FQGTGA. V was clipped by 5 bases and J by 2 bases, with 13 bases between them. CDR3 size: 14 residues. In nucleotides, the CDR3 is TGTGCCAGCAGCGCGAACAGCTTCACCTACGAGCAGTACTTC. Its translation is CASSANSFTYEQYF.

The CDR3 sequence: CSARAQARYTF. Written as DNA, the CDR3 is TGCAGTGCTAGAGCCCAGGCTCGCTACACCTTC. The chain employs TRBV20-1 and TRBJ1-2; D not resolved. V shed 1 base and J shed 9 bases, with 9 bases lying between them. The CDR3 is 11 amino acids. Germline V CDR1 and CDR2: DFQATT, SNEGSKA (reference sequence).

The gene calls are TRBV18 and TRBJ1-1; no clear D gene. From germline, CDR1 is KGHSH and CDR2 LQKENI. V lost 2 bases and J 0 bases, leaving 13 bases between the germline ends. CDR3 length equals 16 residues. CDR3 DNA sequence: TGTGCCAGCTCACCAATTCTGGGCAGCATGAACACTGAAGCTTTCTTT. This codes for CASSPILGSMNTEAFF.

This clonotype was observed a few times. V and J are TRBV19 and TRBJ2-3; 10 nucleotides line up with TRBD2. This CDR3 region has 14 residues. The V gene end was trimmed by 6 bases and the J gene end by 5 bases; junction bases not matched to a gene: 5. Germline V gene sequence: CDR1 LNHDA, CDR2 SQIVND (reference sequence). The CDR3 DNA reads TGTGCCAGTAGCCCCAGCGGGGGGGTAGATACGCAGTATTTT. This gives the protein CASSPSGGVDTQYF. Filled out from reference TRBV19 and TRBJ2-3, the complete variable domain reads DGGITQSPKYLFRKEGQNVTLSCEQNLNHDAMYWYRQDPGQGLRLIYYSQIVNDFQKGDIAEGYSVSREKKESFPLTVTSAQKNPTAFYLCASSPSGGVDTQYFGPGTRLTVL.